One sample yielded the 21 T cell receptor beta chains listed below, sequenced in a study of cytotoxic CD8 clonotypes in ibrutinib-treated CLL. Data came from immunoSEQ multiplex PCR; TCRdb stores just in-frame clones and leaves some out. Of about 130,000 clones in the sample, less than 90% were seen once. The source was PBMCs, collected after 24 months of ibrutinib treatment. The origin of the receptors is a human donor with chronic lymphocytic leukemia.

In regard to this clone: The same CDR3 can be traced to other DNA sequences in this sample. This sequence joins TRBV7-6 and TRBJ1-1; TRBD1 matches 7 bases. The trim removed 9 bases at V and 5 bases at J, leaving 15 bases unmatched. Germline lookup yields CDR1 SGHVS and CDR2 FNYEAQ. This CDR3 has 15 residues. The CDR3 DNA reads TGTGCCAGTAGCAACCCATACAGGGGAAGGACTGAAGCTTTCTTT. This encodes CASSNPYRGRTEAFF.

The chain employs TRBV7-9 and TRBJ2-5, with D perhaps matching TRBD1 (6 bases). CDR3 length equals 15 residues. Germline loops: CDR1 SEHNR, CDR2 FQNEAQ (reference sequence). Trimming left V 4 bases short and J 2 bases short, with 14 bases between. The CDR3 sequence is CASSSGVGAQETQYF. As DNA, the CDR3 is TGTGCCAGCAGCTCGGGCGTGGGGGCGCAAGAGACCCAGTACTTC.

The rearrangement uses TRBV19 and TRBJ2-7; no definite D call. The CDR3 spans 15 residues. Trimming took off 1 base at V and 0 bases at J, with 10 bases between the two ends. Germline CDR1 reads LNHDA; CDR2 reads SQIVND (reference sequence). Here the CDR3 DNA reads TGTGCCAGTAGTATAGGACTTCGCAGCTCCTACGAGCAGTACTTC. Protein product: CASSIGLRSSYEQYF.

The rearrangement links TRBV29-1 to TRBJ2-5; TRBD2 matches 10 bases. V lost 6 bases and J lost 7; bases outside the gene matches: 8. The CDR3 extends over 13 amino acids. CDR1 is SQVTM and CDR2 is ANQGSEA in the germline V gene. The CDR3 nucleotides are TGCAGCGTCGCCCTAGCGGGGGAAGGGACCCAGTACTTC. Protein sequence: CSVALAGEGTQYF.

J is TRBJ1-1 and V is TRBV4-2; D possibly corresponds to TRBD1 (5 bases). The CDR3 is 14 amino acids. Deletions cut 3 bases from V and 3 bases from J, with 11 bases between. Germline V gives CDR1 LGHNA, CDR2 YNFKEQ. Written as DNA, the CDR3 is TGTGCCAGCAGCCATGTAAGGGGTGACACTGAAGCTTTCTTT. Translated: CASSHVRGDTEAFF.

This clone was recorded once. The chain combines TRBV10-3 with TRBJ1-1; no clear D gene. The CDR3 loop spans 14 amino acids. Germline assignment: CDR1 ENHRY and CDR2 SYGVKD. Trimming took 5 bases from V and 1 from J, leaving 11 bases between them. CDR3 sequence: CAISPRTANTEAFF. Here the CDR3 DNA reads TGTGCCATCAGTCCGCGGACCGCGAACACTGAAGCTTTCTTT.

The chain carries TRBV5-1 and TRBJ2-3; 10 nucleotides match TRBD2. V was clipped by 1 base and J by 7 bases; unmatched bases: 3. The CDR3 length is 14 residues. Germline CDR1 SGHRS, CDR2 YFSETQ. CDR3 coding DNA: TGCGCCAGCAGCTTGACGACTAGCGGGCATACGCAGTATTTT. Translation gives CASSLTTSGHTQYF.

This clone was observed a single time. This rearrangement joins TRBV4-2 to TRBJ1-4, with TRBD1 as a possible D gene (6 bases). Germline CDR1 and CDR2: LGHNA and YNFKEQ. The CDR3 has 16 residues. The ends were cut back, 0 bases at V and 1 base at J, with 9 bases in the middle. CDR3: CASSQETGLTNEKLFF. The CDR3 nucleotides read TGTGCCAGCAGCCAAGAGACAGGTTTAACTAATGAAAAACTGTTTTTT.

The chain couples TRBV30 to TRBJ1-4; 8 nucleotides match TRBD1. This CDR3 spans 15 amino acids. The V gene end was trimmed by 1 base and the J gene end by 7 bases; junction bases not matched to a gene: 8. Germline V lookup: CDR1 GTSNPN, CDR2 SVGIG (reference sequence). The CDR3 DNA sequence: TGTGCCTGGAGTGGGGAACGGACAGGGAGTGAAAAACTGTTTTTT. It codes for CAWSGERTGSEKLFF.

The V gene is TRBV5-1, the J gene TRBJ2-7, with D unclear. The CDR3 consists of 14 residues. Germline V gives CDR1 SGHRS, CDR2 YFSETQ. V lost 0 bases to trimming and J lost 0 bases, with 7 bases between them. CDR3 in DNA: TGCGCCAGCAGCTTGGGCTCGGGCTCCTACGAGCAGTACTTC. It yields the protein CASSLGSGSYEQYF.

The chain joins TRBV5-3 to TRBJ1-6; 7 positions match TRBD1. TRBV5-3 is reported as an ORF; its role is uncertain. J lost 1 base, V lost 3 bases, and 4 bases had no gene match. The CDR3 is 16 residues long. The CDR3 DNA follows: TGTGCCAGAAGCTCATGGGACAGTTCCTATAATTCACCCCTCCACTTT. Translation gives CARSSWDSSYNSPLHF.

This clone was found once. The chain has TRBV5-1 and TRBJ2-3, with D unresolved. Per the germline V gene, CDR1 is SGHRS and CDR2 is YFSETQ. The CDR3 contains 15 residues. The V end lost 0 bases, the J end lost 0 bases, and 8 bases lay between the germline ends. CDR3 sequence reads: CASSLVGGSTDTQYF. Written as DNA, the CDR3 is TGCGCCAGCAGCTTGGTTGGCGGTAGCACAGATACGCAGTATTTT.

The chain uses TRBV28 and TRBJ1-6; TRBD1 matches 12 bases. Losses at the gene ends were 5 bases for V and 9 bases for J; bases not matched to a gene: 2. The CDR3 has 14 amino acids. Germline lookup yields CDR1 MDHEN and CDR2 SYDVKM. CDR3 loop: CASSRDRGRSPLHF. DNA of the CDR3: TGTGCCAGCAGTCGGGACAGGGGGCGTTCACCCCTCCACTTT.

The chain links TRBV5-8 to TRBJ1-4, with TRBD1 matching over 7 bases. CDR3 size: 16 residues. V trimming: 3 bases; J trimming: 1 base; junction bases outside the gene matches: 6. Germline V gene lookup returns CDR1 SGHTS and CDR2 YDEGEE. This CDR3 reads CASSYRPGGTNEKLFF. The CDR3 nucleotides are TGTGCCAGCAGCTACCGCCCAGGGGGAACTAATGAAAAACTGTTTTTT.

The rearrangement uses TRBV21-1 and TRBJ1-1; the D call in the table, TRBD1, was not verified against the DNA. TRBV21-1 is an annotated pseudogene. The CDR3 sequence is 15 residues long. CDR3 residues: CASSKVRGGNTEAFF. CDR3 sequence (DNA): TGTGCCAGCAGCAAAGTGCGAGGGGGGAACACTGAAGCTTTCTTT.

V and J are TRBV5-1 and TRBJ2-3; 8 nucleotides align to TRBD1. V lost 0 bases and J lost 3; bases outside the gene matches: 3. CDR1 and CDR2 (germline): SGHRS, YFSETQ. The CDR3 extends over 15 amino acids. The CDR3 here is CASSLAGGETDTQYF. The CDR3 bases are TGCGCCAGCAGCTTGGCAGGGGGCGAAACAGATACGCAGTATTTT.

The chain has TRBV6-5 and TRBJ1-2, with D uncertain. The V end lost 10 bases, the J end lost 0 bases, and 12 bases lay between the germline ends. The CDR3 consists of 13 residues. CDR1 MNHEY and CDR2 SVGAGI come from the germline V gene. The CDR3 DNA follows: TGTGCCACCAGGCCCGGGGCTAACTATGGCTACACCTTC. It yields the protein CATRPGANYGYTF.

The V call is TRBV7-3, the J call TRBJ1-5; no clear D gene. The CDR3 runs to 13 residues. Germline CDR1 and CDR2: SGHTA and FQGTGA. Trimming took off 0 bases at V and 5 bases at J, with 5 bases between the two ends. In nucleotides, the CDR3 is TGTGCCAGCAGCTTAACACCATATCAGCCCCAGCATTTT. It codes for CASSLTPYQPQHF.

The J gene is TRBJ1-6, the V gene TRBV30; TRBD1 might be the D (6 bases). V lost 3 bases and J 5 bases, leaving 26 bases between the germline ends. This CDR3 contains 19 residues. CDR1 is GTSNPN and CDR2 is SVGIG in the germline V gene (reference sequence). CDR3 protein: CAWRGTAGVVPRHNSPLHF. The CDR3 DNA is TGTGCCTGGAGGGGTACGGCAGGGGTGGTCCCCCGTCATAATTCACCCCTCCACTTT.

The chain carries TRBV7-6 and TRBJ1-1; 8 nucleotides agree with TRBD1. CDR3 length: 15 amino acids. Germline loops: CDR1 SGHVS, CDR2 FNYEAQ. Trimming at V came to 4 bases and at J to 4 bases, leaving 8 bases not matched to a gene. The CDR3 region has the DNA TGTGCCAGCAGCTCGCCAACAGGGGGTCGCACTGAAGCTTTCTTT. Amino acid sequence: CASSSPTGGRTEAFF.

In this sample, this clone turned up once. The V gene is TRBV19, the J gene TRBJ1-1; TRBD1 is a possible D gene (5 bases). Trimming pared 5 bases from V and 4 bases from J, leaving 14 bases between. CDR1 LNHDA and CDR2 SQIVND come from the germline V gene (reference sequence). The CDR3 contains 14 residues. The CDR3 DNA reads as TGTGCCAGTAGTTTTTCAGGGAGGACCACTGAAGCTTTCTTT. Its translation is CASSFSGRTTEAFF.